One sample yielded the 17 T cell receptor beta chains listed below, sequenced in a study of CD8+CD57+ T cells in acquired aplastic anemia. Template material for TCR beta VDJ and CDR3 profiling consisted of genomic DNA. TCRdb passed the reads through MiXCR, listing each CDR3 protein once. Counted here are 250,000 to 300,000 distinct CDR3 sequences, around 60% occurring once; the ten biggest clones make up approximately 8.2%. Input material: sorted CD4+, CD8+, or CD8+CD57+ T cells (not recorded which) from PBMCs. These TCRs come from a human donor with severe aplastic anemia or a healthy control (not recorded which).

The chain employs TRBV24-1 and TRBJ2-2; 10 bases fit TRBD1. V gave up 3 bases and J gave up 4 bases; unmatched junction bases: 7. The germline gives CDR1 KGHDR, CDR2 SFDVKD. This CDR3 is built from 17 residues. This CDR3 reads CATSDAAGTGVTGELFF. CDR3 in DNA: TGTGCCACCAGTGATGCCGCCGGGACAGGGGTCACCGGGGAGCTGTTTTTT.

Many counts were recorded for this clonotype. DNA for the CDR3: TGTGCCAGCAGCTTACACGCACTTGGACGGGCAGAGACCCAGTACTTC. Protein product: CASSLHALGRAETQYF. The chain carries TRBV7-8 and TRBJ2-5; D is unresolved. The CDR3 is 16 amino acids. Germline V lookup: CDR1 SGHVS, CDR2 FQNEAQ. Trimming pared 2 bases from V and 4 bases from J, leaving 17 bases between.

CDR3 amino acids: CASSGYNGGEGQFF. The CDR3 DNA reads as TGTGCCAGCAGTGGATATAATGGTGGAGAGGGGCAGTTCTTC. V is TRBV25-1 and J is TRBJ2-1, with a weak D call TRBD2 (5 bases). V dropped 4 bases and J dropped 12 bases, with 19 bases sitting between them. The germline V gene encodes CDR1 MGHDK and CDR2 SYGVNS. This CDR3 has 14 amino acids.

The gene calls are TRBV7-3 and TRBJ2-7, with D possibly matching TRBD2 (5 bases). The V gene lost 6 bases and the J gene lost 0 bases, with 12 bases spanning the gap. CDR3 size: 14 residues. Per germline, CDR1 SGHTA and CDR2 FQGTGA. CDR3 protein: CASRDSDNSYEQYF. CDR3 DNA: TGTGCCAGCAGGGACTCCGACAACTCCTACGAGCAGTACTTC.

The chain recombines TRBV2 with TRBJ1-2; 7 bases agree with TRBD1. The J segment lost 6 bases and the V segment lost 9 bases, leaving 7 bases of the junction unmatched. Germline V gene data show CDR1 as SNHLY and CDR2 as FYNNEI. The CDR3 runs to 12 residues. The CDR3 DNA follows: TGTGCCAGAAAAAGTGGGACAGATGGCTACACCTTC. Translation: CARKSGTDGYTF.

V usage is TRBV25-1 and J usage is TRBJ2-3; D is unclear. In germline, CDR1 is MGHDK, CDR2 SYGVNS. CDR3 length: 12 amino acids. Trimming removed 6 bases at V and 2 bases at J, with 6 bases between. The DNA of the CDR3 is TGTGCCAGCAGATCTCTCACAGATACGCAGTATTTT. Translated, it gives CASRSLTDTQYF.

This clonotype has a count of ten or more. V is TRBV20-1 and J is TRBJ2-1; TRBD2 agrees at 9 bases. The germline V gene has CDR1 DFQATT and CDR2 SNEGSKA (reference sequence). The CDR3 consists of 14 residues. V was clipped by 3 bases and J by 7 bases; unmatched bases: 7. The CDR3 protein is CSARPLAGLNEQFF. The CDR3 nucleotides read TGCAGTGCTAGGCCCCTAGCGGGGCTTAATGAGCAGTTCTTC.

This clonotype was seen many times. V usage is TRBV2 and J usage is TRBJ2-1; unclear D gene. The CDR3 totals 17 residues. CDR1 and CDR2 from the germline V gene are SNHLY and FYNNEI. Trimming cost V 0 bases and J 7 bases, with 19 bases left between them. The CDR3 sequence is CASSEALLTSTLNEQFF. CDR3 nucleotide sequence: TGTGCCAGCAGTGAAGCTTTACTAACCAGCACCCTGAATGAGCAGTTCTTC.

In this sample, this clonotype turned up many times. The chain is built from TRBV4-1 and TRBJ2-5; perhaps D is TRBD1 or TRBD2 (5 bases each). Germline V lookup: CDR1 MGHRA, CDR2 YSYEKL. The CDR3 runs 12 residues. V lost 0 bases, J lost 7 bases, and 6 bases lay in between. The CDR3 DNA is TGCGCCAGCAGCCAAGATGGGGGGACCCAGTACTTC. It codes for CASSQDGGTQYF.

The CDR3 sequence is CASSQGGPEQFF. In nucleotides, the CDR3 is TGTGCCAGCAGCCAGGGAGGGCCGGAGCAGTTCTTC. V and J are TRBV7-8 and TRBJ2-1; TRBD2 aligns across 7 bases. V gave up 5 bases and J gave up 10 bases; unmatched junction bases: 5. This CDR3 has 12 amino acids. CDR1 and CDR2 (germline): SGHVS, FQNEAQ.

J is TRBJ2-6 and V is TRBV15; 10 bases line up with TRBD1. Germline V lookup: CDR1 LNHNV, CDR2 YYDKDF (reference sequence). CDR3 length: 17 amino acids. Trimming cost V 5 bases and J 0 bases; bases outside gene matches: 4. The CDR3 nucleotides read TGTGCCACCAGCGAGAGGGACAGGGGCTCTGGGGCCAACGTCCTGACTTTC. It translates to CATSERDRGSGANVLTF.

This chain links TRBV7-6 with TRBJ2-7; 8 bases align to TRBD2. The germline CDR1 and CDR2 sequences are SGHVS and FNYEAQ. V shed 5 bases, J shed 5 bases, and the junction held 5 bases outside the gene matches. This CDR3 is built from 13 residues. DNA for the CDR3: TGTGCCAGCAGCGAGAGCGGGAGCCACGAGCAGTACTTC. This encodes CASSESGSHEQYF.

This sequence joins TRBV29-1 and TRBJ2-1; possible D gene TRBD2, 5 bases. The ends were cut back, 4 bases at V and 6 bases at J, with 13 bases in the middle. In germline, CDR1 is SQVTM, CDR2 ANQGSEA. The CDR3 totals 13 residues. CDR3 in amino acids: CSVVTSSANEQFF. For the CDR3, the DNA is TGCAGCGTTGTCACTAGTAGTGCCAATGAGCAGTTCTTC.

The chain links TRBV7-9 to TRBJ2-5; D is unclear. CDR3 length: 13 residues. V lost 4 bases to trimming and J lost 1 base, with 7 bases between them. Germline CDR1 is SEHNR and CDR2 is FQNEAQ (reference sequence). CDR3: CASSSYFQETQYF. The CDR3 coding sequence is TGTGCCAGCAGCTCCTATTTCCAAGAGACCCAGTACTTC.

This rearrangement joins TRBV7-9 to TRBJ2-1; D possibly matches TRBD1 or TRBD2 (6 bases each). V lost 7 bases to trimming and J lost 8 bases, with 18 bases between them. The CDR3 is 14 amino acids. Germline V gene lookup returns CDR1 SEHNR and CDR2 FQNEAQ (reference sequence). This CDR3 is CASNRGTPPDEQFF. DNA for the CDR3: TGTGCCAGCAACCGCGGGACACCTCCCGATGAGCAGTTCTTC.

This clonotype was observed many times. The chain is built from TRBV6-5 and TRBJ2-7; D gene unclear. The CDR3 runs 11 residues. The V end lost 2 bases, the J end lost 6 bases, and 5 bases lay between the germline ends. The V gene's germline CDR1 is MNHEY and CDR2 SVGAGI. CDR3 loop: CASSYPPEQYF. In nucleotides, the CDR3 is TGTGCCAGCAGTTACCCCCCCGAGCAGTACTTC.

There are a few counts of this clonotype. The chain links TRBV20-1 to TRBJ1-6, with a possible D match to TRBD1 (5 bases). V was cut by 0 bases and J by 13 bases, with 16 bases left in between. The CDR3 is made up of 14 amino acids. Germline V gives CDR1 DFQATT, CDR2 SNEGSKA (reference sequence). CDR3 residues: CSARDLRGFEPLHF. Written as DNA, the CDR3 is TGCAGTGCTAGAGATCTCCGGGGGTTTGAGCCCCTCCACTTT.